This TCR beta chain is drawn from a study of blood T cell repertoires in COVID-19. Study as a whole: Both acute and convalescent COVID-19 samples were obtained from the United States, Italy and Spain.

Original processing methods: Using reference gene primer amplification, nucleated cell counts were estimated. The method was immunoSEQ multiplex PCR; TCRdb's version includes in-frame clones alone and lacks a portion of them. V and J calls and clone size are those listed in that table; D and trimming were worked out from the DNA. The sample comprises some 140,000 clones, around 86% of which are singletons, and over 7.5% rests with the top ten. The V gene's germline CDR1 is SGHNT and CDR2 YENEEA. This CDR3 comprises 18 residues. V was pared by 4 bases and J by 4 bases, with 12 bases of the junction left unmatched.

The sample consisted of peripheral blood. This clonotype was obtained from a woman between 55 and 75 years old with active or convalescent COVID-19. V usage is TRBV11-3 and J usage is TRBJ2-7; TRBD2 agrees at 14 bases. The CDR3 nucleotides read TGTGCCAGCAGCTCGGGGGGACTAGCGGGAGACAGCTGGTACGAGCAGTACTTC. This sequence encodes CASSSGGLAGDSWYEQYF.